A single sample is the source of the 12 T cell receptor beta chains below, sequenced in a study of control samples from healthy donors and cancer patients. Assay used: immunoSEQ multiplex PCR; TCRdb lists only in-frame clones, some missing. Here the sample spans about 150,000 clones, roughly 93% being singletons. Material for sequencing was blood. The origin of the receptors is a man aged 18 to 35 in good health.

V usage is TRBV2 and J usage is TRBJ2-7; D is undetermined. Per the germline V gene, CDR1 is SNHLY and CDR2 is FYNNEI. This CDR3 comprises 14 residues. Deletions cut 3 bases from V and 4 bases from J, with 13 bases between. The CDR3 loop is CASSEVGPGYEQYF. Written as DNA, the CDR3 is TGTGCCAGCAGTGAGGTGGGCCCCGGGTACGAGCAGTACTTC.

This sequence joins TRBV28 and TRBJ1-2, with D maybe TRBD1 (5 bases). CDR1 and CDR2 from the germline V gene are MDHEN and SYDVKM. There are 16 residues in the CDR3. The V end lost 2 bases, the J end lost 0 bases, and 13 bases lay between the germline ends. The DNA for the CDR3 is TGTGCCAGCAGTTTAGGGGGGACGGCAGCTAACTATGGCTACACCTTC. This codes for CASSLGGTAANYGYTF.

This chain joins TRBV28 and TRBJ2-7; no reliable D call. The CDR3 length is 14 residues. With 5 bases removed from V and 3 bases from J, the gap between germline ends came to 14 bases. CDR1 is MDHEN, CDR2 SYDVKM, per germline. CDR3 nucleotide sequence: TGTGCCAGCAGTCGTTTACGGCGAGGCTACGAGCAGTACTTC. Protein product: CASSRLRRGYEQYF.

V and J are TRBV5-1 and TRBJ2-3, with unresolved D. Deletions cut 5 bases from V and 4 bases from J, with 20 bases between. Germline-derived CDR1 and CDR2 are SGHRS and YFSETQ. CDR3 length: 16 residues. DNA of the CDR3: TGCGCCAGCAGTCTGGGAAACAGTGGGTCCGCAGATACGCAGTATTTT. Its translation is CASSLGNSGSADTQYF.

This clone was observed a handful of times. The J gene is TRBJ2-2, the V gene TRBV19; D ambiguous. The CDR3 has 12 amino acids. V was clipped by 11 bases and J by 7 bases, with 14 bases between them. Per germline, CDR1 LNHDA and CDR2 SQIVND (reference sequence). The DNA for the CDR3 is TGTGCCGCAGTAGCTTCTAACGGGGAGCTGTTTTTT. Its translation is CAAVASNGELFF.

The chain carries TRBV5-1 and TRBJ1-2; D gene uncertain. The V end was cut by 7 bases, the J end by 2 bases, with 12 bases between. Germline V gene lookup returns CDR1 SGHRS and CDR2 YFSETQ. This CDR3 is 13 amino acids long. The CDR3 nucleotides are TGCGCCAGCGGGTCGGAATTAAACTATGGCTACACCTTC. Translated, it gives CASGSELNYGYTF.

This chain links TRBV7-8 with TRBJ1-5; unclear D gene. V lost 3 bases and J lost 2, with 14 bases in between. This CDR3 is 16 amino acids long. Germline assignment: CDR1 SGHVS and CDR2 FQNEAQ. As DNA, the CDR3 is TGTGCCAGCAGCTTTCGGGCTGTAGGTGGCAATCAGCCCCAGCATTTT. Translated: CASSFRAVGGNQPQHF.

This chain connects TRBV6-6 to TRBJ2-2; D perhaps matches TRBD1 (6 bases). This CDR3 region has 10 residues. In germline, CDR1 is MNHNY, CDR2 SVGAGI (reference sequence). V was cut by 8 bases and J by 13 bases, with 11 bases left in between. CDR3 DNA sequence: TGTGCCAGCGGGCGACAGGTGCTGTTTTTT. Translation gives CASGRQVLFF.

Of note for this clone: Other nucleotide sequences from this sample produce the same CDR3. V is TRBV5-1 and J is TRBJ2-7; D call uncertain. CDR1 SGHRS and CDR2 YFSETQ come from the germline V gene. Trimming took 3 bases from V and 7 from J, leaving 14 bases between them. The CDR3 consists of 13 residues. CDR3 coding DNA: TGCGCCAGCAGCTCCCCAAGCGTCTATGAGCAGTACTTC. Translation: CASSSPSVYEQYF.

This rearrangement joins TRBV18 to TRBJ2-1; 8 positions match TRBD2. The germline V gene has CDR1 KGHSH and CDR2 LQKENI. V dropped 2 bases and J dropped 8; count of bases not matched to a gene: 11. The CDR3 totals 16 residues. The chain's CDR3 is CASSPSGTRSEDEQFF. The CDR3 DNA follows: TGTGCCAGCTCACCATCCGGGACTAGATCGGAGGATGAGCAGTTCTTC.

The chain recombines TRBV7-9 with TRBJ2-6, with TRBD1 identical over 7 bases. Per the germline V gene, CDR1 is SEHNR and CDR2 is FQNEAQ (reference sequence). The CDR3 consists of 18 residues. V gave up 5 bases and J gave up 2 bases; unmatched junction bases: 12. This CDR3 reads CASSPRQGSKAGANVLTF. CDR3 nucleotide sequence: TGTGCCAGCAGCCCTCGACAGGGTTCAAAAGCTGGGGCCAACGTCCTGACTTTC.

V usage is TRBV3-1 (or the pseudogene TRBV3-2) and J usage is TRBJ2-2; D remains ambiguous. CDR1 is LGHDT and CDR2 is YNNKEL in the germline V gene (reference sequence). The ends were cut back, 2 bases at V and 7 bases at J, with 11 bases in the middle. The CDR3 contains 14 residues. CDR3 sequence reads: CASSQSARDGELFF. The CDR3 DNA sequence: TGTGCCAGCAGCCAATCGGCTCGTGACGGGGAGCTGTTTTTT.